The clone carrying this T cell receptor beta chain was observed many times. Its antigen is still unknown. These data belong to a study of T cells in Graves' hyperthyroidism and ophthalmopathy. General observations from the study: Blood samples included most of the expanded thyroid clonotypes exceeding 0.001. A model built on 13 V-J features separated ophthalmopathy from stable hyperthyroidism.

In making diagnoses, clinical symptoms, serum thyroxine and TRAb, thyroid ultrasound and orbital computed tomography were all used. From RNA transcripts, TCR beta CDR3 regions were amplified. TCR CDR3 underwent first-round RT-PCR with the HTBI primer set. TCRdb recomputed calls from the multiplex PCR reads with MiXCR, one row per CDR3 protein. Here the sample spans fewer than 550,000 distinct CDR3 sequences, around a quarter being singletons. The junction had 5 bases not matched to a gene; V was cut back by 7 bases and J by 3 bases. The CDR3 has 14 residues. Sequencing was performed on blood. The TCR sequence derives from a woman aged 25-40 years with Graves' ophthalmopathy. The chain couples TRBV12-3 or TRBV12-4 to TRBJ2-5; the match to TRBD1 covers 10 bases. CDR3: CASTLTGGEETQYF. CDR3 DNA: TGTGCCAGCACCCTGACAGGGGGCGAAGAGACCCAGTACTTC.